This TCR beta chain is from a study of cytomegalovirus exposure and HLA in healthy donors. Looking at the study overall: Out of 398 genotyped donors, 81% belonged to the Caucasian-associated ancestry cluster. Whole-study findings and limits: CMV antigen specificity of three CMV-associated chains was confirmed in vitro. TCR beta chains numbering roughly 150 were designated cytomegalovirus-associated. Earlier analysis looked at TCR beta V segments, and most were productive about 90% or about 30% of the time.

The study ran its PCR with 60 Vbeta and 13 Jbeta primers. Measured with immunoSEQ multiplex PCR; TCRdb has only the in-frame clones, and not every one. The sample has about 65,000 clones; around four fifths are singletons. By its share, this clone is medium-sized. What it binds is unknown. The TCR was taken from a girl aged 5-17 years in good health and CMV-seropositive. The source material was PBMCs.

The CDR3 reads CASSLGRSGQGDEQFF. Here the CDR3 DNA reads TGTGCCAGCAGCCTAGGTCGGTCGGGACAGGGCGATGAGCAGTTCTTC. The chain combines TRBV4-2 with TRBJ2-1; 9 nucleotides align to TRBD1. Germline CDR1 is LGHNA and CDR2 is YNFKEQ. With V trimmed by 4 bases and J by 8 bases, 12 bases remained unmatched. The length of the CDR3 is 16 residues.